These 6 T cell receptor beta chains were sequenced from one sample in a study of T cell responses to AZD1222 COVID-19 vaccine. Libraries were prepared by immunoSEQ multiplex PCR; TCRdb keeps only in-frame clonotypes and omits some of them. The sample contains about 150,000 clones, roughly 88% of which appear only once. The material sequenced was peripheral blood, taken 28 days after the second dose of the MenACWY control vaccine. Source of these receptors: an adult who received the MenACWY meningococcal vaccine as a control.

CDR3 in amino acids: CASSQNYRNTEAFF. As DNA, the CDR3 is TGTGCCAGCTCACAAAATTACAGGAACACTGAAGCTTTCTTT. This chain links TRBV18 with TRBJ1-1; D uncertain. The CDR3 has 14 residues. Trimming removed 4 bases at V and 1 base at J, with 10 bases between. CDR1 KGHSH and CDR2 LQKENI come from the germline V gene. Full variable domain (outside the CDR3, taken from reference TRBV18 and TRBJ1-1): NAGVMQNPRHLVRRRGQEARLRCSPMKGHSHVYWYRQLPEEGLKFMVYLQKENIIDESGMPKERFSAEFPKEGPSILRIQQVVRGDSAAYFCASSQNYRNTEAFFGQGTRLTVV.

V gene TRBV24-1 combines with J gene TRBJ1-2; D possibly corresponds to TRBD1 (5 bases). This CDR3 has 12 residues. V gave up 0 bases and J gave up 12 bases, with 10 bases separating them. The V gene's germline CDR1 is KGHDR and CDR2 SFDVKD. CDR3 in amino acids: CATSDLGQGHTF. The DNA for the CDR3 is TGTGCCACCAGTGATTTGGGGCAGGGACACACCTTC.

The J gene is TRBJ2-1, the V gene TRBV21-1; the listed D gene, TRBD1, was not tested against the DNA. TRBV21-1 is reported as a pseudogene. This CDR3 region has 15 residues. CDR3 region: CASRGRPGKWNEQFF. CDR3 bases: TGTGCCAGCAGAGGAAGGCCAGGGAAATGGAATGAGCAGTTCTTC.

The chain recombines TRBV28 with TRBJ1-2, with D unresolved. Per the germline V gene, CDR1 is MDHEN and CDR2 is SYDVKM. The CDR3 covers 14 residues. Trimming took 1 base from V and 9 from J, leaving 15 bases between them. In nucleotides, the CDR3 is TGTGCCAGCAGTTTATTCCGACGACAAAGTAGCTACACCTTC. Its protein is CASSLFRRQSSYTF.

As DNA, the CDR3 is TGTGCCATCACGGCAGGGGCTGGCCAGCCCCAGCATTTT. Translating it yields CAITAGAGQPQHF. The chain uses TRBV10-3 and TRBJ1-5; possible D gene TRBD1, 6 bases. This CDR3 is built from 13 residues. Germline V gene sequence: CDR1 ENHRY, CDR2 SYGVKD. V lost 7 bases and J 7 bases, leaving 14 bases between the germline ends.

This clone has just a few counts. The V and J genes are TRBV28 and TRBJ1-5, with TRBD1 identical over 7 bases. Germline V gene lookup returns CDR1 MDHEN and CDR2 SYDVKM. The CDR3 covers 16 residues. The ends lost 2 bases at V and 9 bases at J; junction bases unmatched: 13. The CDR3 DNA sequence: TGTGCCAGCAGTTTACGCCTGACAGGGCCGGTAGGGCCCCAGCATTTT. Translated, it gives CASSLRLTGPVGPQHF.